The source of this T cell receptor beta chain is a study of cytomegalovirus exposure and HLA in healthy donors. V gave up 5 bases and J gave up 9 bases, with 14 bases separating them. The CDR3 loop spans 11 amino acids. Looked up from germline, CDR1 is DFQATT and CDR2 is SNEGSKA (reference sequence). The repertoire was sequenced with immunoSEQ multiplex PCR; TCRdb's copy has only in-frame clones and lacks some. The table records approximately 70,000 clones, 94% of them present only once. Sequencing was done on a sample of PBMCs. This receptor was identified in a woman between 18 and 30 years old in good health and CMV-seronegative. The genes are TRBV20-1 and TRBJ2-7; TRBD1 might be the D (6 bases). CDR3 residues: CSAGTLIGQYF. The CDR3 coding sequence is TGCAGTGCTGGGACACTAATCGGGCAGTACTTC.